One sample yielded the 15 T cell receptor beta chains listed below, sequenced in a study of response to subunit inactivated influenza vaccine. TCRdb processed the RT-PCR reads anew with MiXCR; each CDR3 protein has one entry. The sample has approximately 700,000 distinct CDR3 sequences, 15% to 19% seen once. The material was PBMCs from blood, obtained approximately 12 days after vaccination. All receptors come from a man aged 45 to 65 who received an inactivated influenza vaccine.

The chain joins TRBV14 to TRBJ2-1; TRBD2 agrees at 7 bases. V trimming: 1 base; J trimming: 4 bases; junction bases outside the gene matches: 7. The CDR3 totals 16 residues. In germline, CDR1 is SGHDN, CDR2 FVKESK. The CDR3, as DNA: TGTGCCAGCAGCCAAGTCGCGGCTAGCGGATACAATGAGCAGTTCTTC. This gives the protein CASSQVAASGYNEQFF.

The chain carries TRBV20-1 and TRBJ2-3, with 13 bases aligning to TRBD2. Losses at the gene ends were 5 bases for V and 6 bases for J; bases not matched to a gene: 8. CDR3 length equals 15 residues. Germline loops: CDR1 DFQATT, CDR2 SNEGSKA (reference sequence). This CDR3 is CSALTSGGVHDTQYF. The DNA of the CDR3 is TGCAGTGCTCTTACTAGCGGGGGGGTTCACGATACGCAGTATTTT.

This sequence joins TRBV20-1 and TRBJ2-7; possibly TRBD2 for D (5 bases). Trimming took 7 bases from V and 0 from J, leaving 16 bases between them. CDR1 DFQATT and CDR2 SNEGSKA come from the germline V gene (reference sequence). CDR3 length equals 14 residues. The CDR3 nucleotides read TGCAGTGGGCGGGCGGAGCTTTACTCCTACGAGCAGTACTTC. Its translation is CSGRAELYSYEQYF.

This clonotype was detected many times. The chain recombines TRBV27 with TRBJ2-2; TRBD1 might be the D (6 bases). This CDR3 has 15 residues. Germline V gene sequence: CDR1 MNHEY, CDR2 SMNVEV (reference sequence). V lost 5 bases and J 1 base, leaving 11 bases between the germline ends. The CDR3 DNA reads as TGTGCCAGCAGTCAAACACAGGGGAACACCGGGGAGCTGTTTTTT. As protein: CASSQTQGNTGELFF.

The chain links TRBV20-1 to TRBJ2-7; D is undetermined. Trimming shortened V by 3 bases and J by 7 bases, and 10 bases separated the two germline ends. This CDR3 has 11 residues. Germline V CDR1 and CDR2: DFQATT, SNEGSKA (reference sequence). CDR3 nucleotide sequence: TGCAGTGCTAGTAGAAAACGGGAGCAGTACTTC. It translates to CSASRKREQYF.

This clonotype appeared many times. The gene calls are TRBV7-2 and TRBJ2-3; 9 positions agree with TRBD2. The germline V gene has CDR1 SGHTA and CDR2 FQGNSA. With V trimmed by 2 bases and J by 4 bases, 7 bases remained unmatched. The CDR3 is made up of 16 amino acids. CDR3 residues: CASSLNPSGISDTQYF. As DNA, the CDR3 is TGTGCCAGCAGCTTAAATCCTAGCGGGATTTCAGATACGCAGTATTTT.

This clonotype was detected only a few times. The V gene is TRBV5-1, the J gene TRBJ2-7; the D call may be TRBD1 or TRBD2 (5 bases each). CDR1 SGHRS and CDR2 YFSETQ come from the germline V gene. This CDR3 has 14 amino acids. Trimming cost V 1 base and J 6 bases, with 14 bases left between them. For the CDR3, the DNA is TGCGCCAGCAGCTTGCGGGGCGCGCCATCCGAGCAGTACTTC. Translating gives CASSLRGAPSEQYF.

This clonotype was seen many times. The gene calls are TRBV20-1 and TRBJ2-5; TRBD1 might be the D (7 bases). V lost 3 bases and J lost 4, with 9 bases in between. Germline V gene data show CDR1 as DFQATT and CDR2 as SNEGSKA (reference sequence). The CDR3 consists of 12 residues. CDR3 bases: TGCAGTGCTAGTCAGGGGGGAGAGACCCAGTACTTC. This gives the protein CSASQGGETQYF.

This clonotype was detected only a few times. The chain combines TRBV12-3 or TRBV12-4 with TRBJ2-2, with D unclear. V lost 7 bases, J lost 6 bases, and 24 bases lay in between. This CDR3 is 17 amino acids long. CDR3 nucleotides: TGTGCCAGCATCCCAACCAAGGCCTCGGCGTTGGCCGGGGAGCTGTTTTTT. Its protein is CASIPTKASALAGELFF.

J is TRBJ2-6 and V is TRBV5-5; D is unclear. The germline gives CDR1 SGHKS, CDR2 YYEKEE (reference sequence). Trimming took off 3 bases at V and 0 bases at J, with 7 bases between the two ends. The CDR3 runs 15 residues. The CDR3 DNA follows: TGTGCCAGCAGCTCGGACGGCTCTGGGGCCAACGTCCTGACTTTC. Protein product: CASSSDGSGANVLTF.

V and J are TRBV7-2 and TRBJ2-7; 7 positions match TRBD1. V dropped 7 bases and J dropped 3; count of bases not matched to a gene: 9. This CDR3 has 14 amino acids. CDR1 is SGHTA, CDR2 FQGNSA, per germline. CDR3 in amino acids: CASKTMGQNYEQYF. The CDR3 DNA is TGTGCCAGCAAGACCATGGGACAGAACTACGAGCAGTACTTC.

The genes are TRBV20-1 and TRBJ1-5; D not resolved. The V end lost 6 bases, the J end lost 4 bases, and 10 bases lay between the germline ends. Germline V gene data show CDR1 as DFQATT and CDR2 as SNEGSKA (reference sequence). The CDR3 runs to 12 residues. This chain's CDR3 is CSAQRENQPQHF. The CDR3 region has the DNA TGCAGTGCACAAAGGGAAAATCAGCCCCAGCATTTT.

This clonotype was counted between two and nine times. CDR3 nucleotide sequence: TGTGCCACCAGCTCAATCCAGAATCAGCCCCAGCATTTT. Its protein is CATSSIQNQPQHF. The chain carries TRBV15 and TRBJ1-5; D remains unclear. The CDR3 contains 13 residues. CDR1 is LNHNV and CDR2 is YYDKDF in the germline V gene (reference sequence). V was clipped by 5 bases and J by 4 bases, with 9 bases between them.

This clonotype came up many times. The chain joins TRBV6-2 or TRBV6-3 to TRBJ1-1, with D possibly TRBD1 on 5 matching bases. This CDR3 comprises 18 residues. Trimming took off 1 base at V and 0 bases at J, with 18 bases between the two ends. Germline lookup yields CDR1 MNHEY and CDR2 SVGEGT. The CDR3 is CASSYWRRRADMNTEAFF. The CDR3 DNA sequence: TGTGCCAGCAGTTACTGGCGCCGCAGGGCTGACATGAACACTGAAGCTTTCTTT.

This clonotype came up a few times. V is TRBV10-3 and J is TRBJ1-2, with D unclear. The CDR3 has 15 residues. The V gene lost 3 bases and the J gene lost 0 bases, with 11 bases spanning the gap. Germline values: CDR1 ENHRY, CDR2 SYGVKD. CDR3 DNA: TGTGCCATCAGTGATTCTAGGGAATCTAACTATGGCTACACCTTC. Translating it yields CAISDSRESNYGYTF.